This is a list of T cell receptor beta chains from one sample in a study of T cells after yellow fever vaccination. Each CDR3 protein gets one entry after TCRdb re-called the 5' RACE reads with MiXCR. This sample has a few hundred thousand distinct CDR3 sequences, with about 15% found just once. The source material was PBMCs, sampled 5 days after the first yellow fever vaccination. Receptor source: a man younger than 35 who received the YFV17D yellow fever vaccine. The CDR3 runs from the conserved cysteine through the conserved F or W. Each record gives: CDR3 DNA, CDR3 protein, clone size, V gene, J gene, D gene. D genes are given only for firm matches. Expanded clones are given a class, and other clones once, few, many or no size at all.

DNA: TGTGCCAGCAGCCCCCCTGTGGGCTCTGAAGCTTTCTTT
CDR3: CASSPPVGSEAFF
size: few
V: TRBV7-2
J: TRBJ1-1
D: NA

DNA: TGTGCCAGCAGTGAATTGGTAACAGGGCAGGACACCGGGGAGCTGTTTTTT
CDR3: CASSELVTGQDTGELFF
size: NA
V: TRBV25-1
J: TRBJ2-2
D: NA

DNA: TGCAGCGTTGATATGAGTCGTAGGAGGACCGGGGAGCTGTTTTTT
CDR3: CSVDMSRRRTGELFF
size: few
V: TRBV29-1
J: TRBJ2-2
D: NA

DNA: TGTGCCAGCAGCTTAGCTTACCCCCCTCGAGCCAAAAACATTCAGTACTTC
CDR3: CASSLAYPPRAKNIQYF
size: NA
V: TRBV7-2
J: TRBJ2-4
D: NA

DNA: TGCGCCAGCAGCCAGACGTTCGGGGCGGGGGAGACCCAGTACTTC
CDR3: CASSQTFGAGETQYF
size: few
V: TRBV4-3
J: TRBJ2-5
D: NA

DNA: TGTGCCAGCAGCTTAGGAGGAGCTAGCGCAAAGACCCAGTACTTC
CDR3: CASSLGGASAKTQYF
size: NA
V: TRBV7-2
J: TRBJ2-5
D: NA

DNA: TGTGCCAGCAGCGTAGAAGGCTCGAACACCGGGGAGCTGTTTTTT
CDR3: CASSVEGSNTGELFF
size: few
V: TRBV9
J: TRBJ2-2
D: NA

DNA: TGTGCCAGCCGCGCACAGGGGAACACCGGGGAGCTGTTTTTT
CDR3: CASRAQGNTGELFF
size: NA
V: TRBV12-3/TRBV12-4
J: TRBJ2-2
D: NA

DNA: TGTGCCAGCAGCTTGGGACAGGGTGGGGTTAACAATGAGCAGTTCTTC
CDR3: CASSLGQGGVNNEQFF
size: few
V: TRBV5-4
J: TRBJ2-1
D: TRBD1

DNA: TGTGCCACCAGTGACACCAGCGGGGCGGCCCCAGATACGCAGTATTTT
CDR3: CATSDTSGAAPDTQYF
size: NA
V: TRBV24-1
J: TRBJ2-3
D: TRBD2

DNA: TGTGCCAGCTCACCGGCAGGAGGCACCGGGGAGCTGTTTTTT
CDR3: CASSPAGGTGELFF
size: many
V: TRBV18
J: TRBJ2-2
D: NA

DNA: TGTGCCAGCAGCTTCGACAGGGAGATCTACGAGCAGTACTTC
CDR3: CASSFDREIYEQYF
size: NA
V: TRBV7-9
J: TRBJ2-7
D: TRBD1

DNA: TGTGCCAGTACCCAGCTCGGCGGGGCATCCGGCTACACCTTC
CDR3: CASTQLGGASGYTF
size: few
V: TRBV19
J: TRBJ1-2
D: NA